A single sample gave rise to the 23 T cell receptor beta chains below, sequenced in a study of shared clonotypes between healthy human individuals. The assay was immunoSEQ multiplex PCR, and TCRdb's table has in-frame clones only and misses some. The table shows a few million clones, with 85% to 95% occurring only once. Sequencing was performed on naive CD4+ T cells sorted from blood. Specified subset: CD45RA+ positively selected. The source is a man between 18 and 29 years old in good health.

This rearrangement joins TRBV5-5 to TRBJ1-1; possible D gene TRBD1, 6 bases. The CDR3 is made up of 13 amino acids. The V gene's germline CDR1 is SGHKS and CDR2 YYEKEE (reference sequence). Trimming stripped 4 bases from V and 12 bases from J, with 19 bases between. The CDR3 bases are TGTGCCAGCAGCCGGGACACGATTGGGAGCCCTTTCTTT. Its translation: CASSRDTIGSPFF.

The chain joins TRBV5-1 to TRBJ1-2; D call uncertain. The CDR3 totals 15 residues. Germline V lookup: CDR1 SGHRS, CDR2 YFSETQ. Trimming removed 1 base from V and 4 bases from J, with 14 bases in between. CDR3 sequence reads: CASSLSDEPSYGYTF. The DNA of the CDR3 is TGCGCCAGCAGCTTGTCGGACGAGCCCTCCTATGGCTACACCTTC.

The V and J genes are TRBV5-1 and TRBJ2-6; TRBD1 might be the D (5 bases). Germline CDR1 reads SGHRS; CDR2 reads YFSETQ. Trimming shortened V by 1 base and J by 2 bases, and 13 bases separated the two germline ends. The CDR3 sequence is 17 residues long. CDR3: CASSLLPGLTGANVLTF. In DNA form, the CDR3 reads TGCGCCAGCAGCTTGCTCCCAGGGTTGACTGGGGCCAACGTCCTGACTTTC.

This CDR3 reads CASSLRVTSGSSYEQYF. DNA for the CDR3: TGTGCCAGCAGCTTAAGGGTGACTAGCGGGTCCAGCTACGAGCAGTACTTC. The rearrangement joins TRBV7-2 to TRBJ2-7; 10 bases match TRBD2. The trim removed 2 bases at V and 3 bases at J, leaving 10 bases unmatched. CDR3 length: 17 amino acids. Per germline, CDR1 SGHTA and CDR2 FQGNSA. The full variable domain, rest sourced from reference TRBV7-2 and TRBJ2-7, is GAGVSQSPSNKVTEKGKDVELRCDPISGHTALYWYRQSLGQGLEFLIYFQGNSAPDKSGLPSDRFSAERTGGSVSTLTIQRTQQEDSAVYLCASSLRVTSGSSYEQYFGPGTRLTVT.

The CDR3 sequence: CASSLARGTAPGEQYF. The CDR3 nucleotides read TGTGCCAGCAGCTTAGCTCGCGGGACAGCCCCGGGCGAGCAGTACTTC. The chain joins TRBV7-8 to TRBJ2-7; a possible D gene is TRBD1 (7 bases). This CDR3 has 16 residues. V lost 0 bases and J 6 bases, leaving 18 bases between the germline ends. Germline values: CDR1 SGHVS, CDR2 FQNEAQ.

The DNA of the CDR3 is TGCGCCAGCAGACTTCAGGGGACCGCTACTAATTCACCCCTCCACTTT. The encoded protein is CASRLQGTATNSPLHF. The chain recombines TRBV5-1 with TRBJ1-6; a weak D match, TRBD1 (6 bases). Germline-derived CDR1 and CDR2 are SGHRS and YFSETQ. The V end lost 5 bases, the J end lost 6 bases, and 18 bases lay between the germline ends. The CDR3 runs to 16 residues.

The chain links TRBV19 to TRBJ1-5; 7 bases are shared with TRBD1. The length of the CDR3 is 16 residues. V was pared by 4 bases and J by 0 bases, with 6 bases of the junction left unmatched. Per germline, CDR1 LNHDA and CDR2 SQIVND (reference sequence). The CDR3 loop is CASSKGQQYSNQPQHF. The CDR3 DNA reads TGTGCCAGTAGTAAGGGACAGCAATATAGCAATCAGCCCCAGCATTTT.

This clone showed up just once. Other nucleotide sequences in the sample specify the same CDR3. The rearrangement uses TRBV6-5 and TRBJ1-4; 7 nucleotides align to TRBD1. The CDR3 covers 14 residues. The V segment lost 6 bases and the J segment 8 bases; nucleotides outside the gene matches: 9. CDR1 is MNHEY, CDR2 SVGAGI, per germline. Here the CDR3 DNA reads TGTGCCAGCAGGCCCGACAGGGATCGGGAAAAACTGTTTTTT. Amino acid sequence: CASRPDRDREKLFF.

The genes are TRBV28 and TRBJ2-2; TRBD1 agrees at 7 bases. Germline V lookup: CDR1 MDHEN, CDR2 SYDVKM. This CDR3 is 17 amino acids long. The junction had 9 bases not matched to a gene; V was cut back by 3 bases and J by 2 bases. The CDR3 is CASSFPQGPLNTGELFF. The CDR3 region has the DNA TGTGCCAGCAGTTTCCCACAGGGGCCCTTAAACACCGGGGAGCTGTTTTTT.

The chain employs TRBV13 and TRBJ2-5, with D unclear. This CDR3 region has 16 residues. Germline CDR1 PRHDT, CDR2 FYEKMQ (reference sequence). V was trimmed by 3 bases and J by 4 bases, leaving 18 bases between them. The CDR3 loop is CASSFPSGPYPETQYF. In nucleotides, the CDR3 is TGTGCCAGCAGCTTTCCATCCGGCCCGTATCCAGAGACCCAGTACTTC.

The genes are TRBV5-1 and TRBJ2-1, with D possibly matching TRBD1 (6 bases). CDR1 and CDR2 from the germline V gene are SGHRS and YFSETQ. V gave up 0 bases and J gave up 2 bases, with 9 bases separating them. CDR3 length equals 15 residues. The CDR3, as DNA: TGCGCCAGCAGCTTGGCGAGGACAGCCTACAATGAGCAGTTCTTC. Its protein is CASSLARTAYNEQFF.

This chain links TRBV14 with TRBJ2-5; D is ambiguous. CDR3 length: 15 residues. Trimming pared 2 bases from V and 4 bases from J, leaving 14 bases between. The germline CDR1 and CDR2 sequences are SGHDN and FVKESK. The CDR3 sequence is CASSQSLRGRETQYF. The CDR3 DNA follows: TGTGCCAGCAGCCAAAGTTTACGTGGCCGAGAGACCCAGTACTTC.

V is TRBV10-3 and J is TRBJ1-2; 8 bases are shared with TRBD1. Germline V gene data show CDR1 as ENHRY and CDR2 as SYGVKD. The CDR3 loop spans 13 amino acids. Trimming at V came to 6 bases and at J to 2 bases, leaving 2 bases not matched to a gene. The CDR3 DNA follows: TGTGCCATCAGGGGACAGGAAAACTATGGCTACACCTTC. Protein sequence: CAIRGQENYGYTF.

For this clone: Other DNA sequences of this sample code for an identical CDR3. The DNA for the CDR3 is TGTGCCAGCAGTTCACAATCCACAGATACGCAGTATTTT. Encoded protein: CASSSQSTDTQYF. The rearrangement joins TRBV2 to TRBJ2-3; D is unresolved. V was cut by 5 bases and J by 2 bases, with 8 bases left in between. Germline lookup yields CDR1 SNHLY and CDR2 FYNNEI. This CDR3 is built from 13 residues.

A note on this clone: This specimen includes other DNA sequences encoding the same CDR3. The V gene is TRBV7-2, the J gene TRBJ1-4, with D unclear. The CDR3 length is 13 residues. The germline V gene has CDR1 SGHTA and CDR2 FQGNSA. Trimming took off 3 bases at V and 5 bases at J, with 7 bases between the two ends. The CDR3 DNA is TGTGCCAGCAGCTTCGGCGGGAATGAAAAACTGTTTTTT. Translation gives CASSFGGNEKLFF.

CDR3 DNA sequence: TGCGCCAGCAGTGGAGCAGATACGCAGTATTTT. Translation gives CASSGADTQYF. This chain uses TRBV10-1 with TRBJ2-3; D remains ambiguous. Trimming removed 4 bases from V and 4 bases from J, with 3 bases in between. The germline V gene encodes CDR1 WNHNN and CDR2 SYGVQD (reference sequence). This CDR3 contains 11 residues.

This sequence joins TRBV11-1 and TRBJ2-2, with D possibly being TRBD2 (5 bases). Trimming removed 1 base from V and 6 bases from J, with 15 bases in between. Germline V gene sequence: CDR1 SGHAT, CDR2 FQDESV (reference sequence). CDR3 length equals 16 residues. The CDR3 DNA sequence: TGTGCCAGCAGCTTAGGAGATTCACTAGGATCCGGGGAGCTGTTTTTT. Translating gives CASSLGDSLGSGELFF.

Comment on this clone: Other DNA sequences in this sample translate to the same CDR3. This chain links TRBV18 with TRBJ2-6; D possibly corresponds to TRBD1 (5 bases). Germline V gene lookup returns CDR1 KGHSH and CDR2 LQKENI. Between the trimmed V and J ends, which lost 6 bases and 1 base, there was a span of 7 bases. This CDR3 contains 14 residues. Here the CDR3 reads CASSPGSGANVLTF. In nucleotides, the CDR3 is TGTGCCAGCTCCCCAGGGTCTGGGGCCAACGTCCTGACTTTC.

The chain links TRBV19 to TRBJ2-1; D might be TRBD2 (6 bases). The CDR3 extends over 13 amino acids. Trimming pared 4 bases from V and 10 bases from J, leaving 14 bases between. Germline CDR1 LNHDA, CDR2 SQIVND (reference sequence). DNA of the CDR3: TGTGCCAGTAGTAAGGCCGCGGGGCTCGAGCAGTTCTTC. Its protein is CASSKAAGLEQFF.

The chain is built from TRBV18 and TRBJ1-6; D gene unclear. CDR3 size: 16 residues. From germline, CDR1 is KGHSH and CDR2 LQKENI. V gave up 6 bases and J gave up 5 bases, with 17 bases separating them. CDR3 DNA sequence: TGTGCCAGCTCGCCGAGTCAGACACAAAATAATTCACCCCTCCACTTT. Protein: CASSPSQTQNNSPLHF.

This chain uses TRBV19 with TRBJ2-5, with D unclear. The CDR3 extends over 13 amino acids. Germline CDR1 is LNHDA and CDR2 is SQIVND (reference sequence). V lost 5 bases to trimming and J lost 5 bases, with 12 bases between them. The CDR3, as DNA: TGTGCCAGTAGTCTGTCCGGGTTGGAGACCCAGTACTTC. It translates to CASSLSGLETQYF.

The V call is TRBV30, the J call TRBJ2-5; unclear D gene. The length of the CDR3 is 14 residues. The V gene lost 2 bases and the J gene lost 4 bases, with 14 bases spanning the gap. Germline V CDR1 and CDR2: GTSNPN, SVGIG (reference sequence). CDR3 sequence reads: CAWSLPITLETQYF. CDR3 DNA: TGTGCCTGGAGTTTGCCAATAACCTTAGAGACCCAGTACTTC.

The rearrangement uses TRBV10-3 and TRBJ2-7; 7 bases map to TRBD1. Germline V gene lookup returns CDR1 ENHRY and CDR2 SYGVKD. The CDR3 loop spans 15 amino acids. Trimming removed 6 bases from V and 0 bases from J; junction bases left unmatched: 8. CDR3 bases: TGTGCCATCAGCCCGGGACAGAAAAGCTCCTACGAGCAGTACTTC. Protein product: CAISPGQKSSYEQYF.